These 22 T cell receptor beta chains were sequenced from one sample in a study of beta chain features in type 1 diabetes. Study-wide results and caveats: All four CD4+ subsets of Type 1 diabetes patients contained TCRB CDR3s that were moderately but significantly shorter.

What these receptors recognize is not known. Every bit of the isolated RNA underwent reverse transcription, so sequencing read expressed TCRB transcripts. Assay: immunoSEQ multiplex PCR; the TCRdb copy retains only in-frame clones and omits some. Of approximately 260,000 clones in the sample, around 20% are singletons; the top ten hold 0.028%. Sequencing was carried out using naive CD4+ T cells from blood. The origin of the receptors is a woman aged 40-49 years with type 1 diabetes.

This clone has a handful of counts. This sample also contains other DNA sequences that code for the same CDR3. The chain links TRBV7-9 to TRBJ2-1, with TRBD2 as a possible D gene (5 bases). Germline CDR1 SEHNR, CDR2 FQNEAQ (reference sequence). Trimming stripped 1 base from V and 0 bases from J, with 7 bases between. The CDR3 has 15 amino acids. Here the CDR3 DNA reads TGTGCCAGCAGCTTAGTAGGGAGCTCCTACAATGAGCAGTTCTTC. Translating gives CASSLVGSSYNEQFF.

V gene TRBV4-1 combines with J gene TRBJ1-5, with D unclear. The germline V gene has CDR1 MGHRA and CDR2 YSYEKL. The CDR3 has 14 amino acids. Trimming removed 5 bases from V and 0 bases from J, with 8 bases in between. The CDR3 bases are TGCGCCAGCAGCACCCGGGATAGCAATCAGCCCCAGCATTTT. Translated, it gives CASSTRDSNQPQHF.

The chain joins TRBV5-1 to TRBJ1-2; D might be TRBD1 (5 bases). Trimming shortened V by 0 bases and J by 7 bases, and 10 bases separated the two germline ends. This CDR3 has 13 amino acids. The germline CDR1 and CDR2 sequences are SGHRS and YFSETQ. Written as DNA, the CDR3 is TGCGCCAGCAGCTTGGGTCAGGGTCCTGGCTACACCTTC. Protein product: CASSLGQGPGYTF.

A few counts support this clone. The genes are TRBV28 and TRBJ2-7, with D possibly matching TRBD1 (6 bases). V was pared by 4 bases and J by 6 bases, with 13 bases between. Germline CDR1 MDHEN, CDR2 SYDVKM. CDR3 size: 13 residues. CDR3 DNA: TGTGCCAGCAGTTCAGGGGTCCCGGGCGAGCAGTACTTC. This gives the protein CASSSGVPGEQYF. Full variable domain (missing parts from reference TRBV28 and TRBJ2-7): DVKVTQSSRYLVKRTGEKVFLECVQDMDHENMFWYRQDPGLGLRLIYFSYDVKMKEKGDIPEGYSVSREKKERFSLILESASTNQTSMYLCASSSGVPGEQYFGPGTRLTVT.

This clone has only a few counts. CDR3 in amino acids: CASSLLRDRGLGAPSGANVLTF. CDR3 coding DNA: TGTGCCAGCAGCCTCCTCCGGGACAGGGGTTTAGGCGCACCCTCTGGGGCCAACGTCCTGACTTTC. This chain joins TRBV9 and TRBJ2-6; 10 bases map to TRBD1. Germline lookup yields CDR1 SGDLS and CDR2 YYNGEE. Trimming took 4 bases from V and 0 from J; bases not matched to a gene: 19. The CDR3 length is 22 residues.

The gene calls are TRBV27 and TRBJ1-2; no clear D. V dropped 5 bases and J dropped 3 bases, with 10 bases sitting between them. The CDR3 covers 13 residues. Germline V CDR1 and CDR2: MNHEY, SMNVEV (reference sequence). CDR3 nucleotides: TGTGCCAGCAGTGAGCGGTCATACTATGGCTACACCTTC. Translated: CASSERSYYGYTF.

This clone was seen a handful of times. The rearrangement uses TRBV28 and TRBJ2-6; no clear D. Germline V gives CDR1 MDHEN, CDR2 SYDVKM. The length of the CDR3 is 13 residues. Trimming removed 7 bases at V and 2 bases at J, with 6 bases between. This chain's CDR3 is CASNEAGANVLTF. DNA for the CDR3: TGTGCCAGCAACGAGGCTGGGGCCAACGTCCTGACTTTC.

The V and J genes are TRBV28 and TRBJ2-1, with TRBD2 identical over 12 bases. V was clipped by 1 base and J by 7 bases; unmatched bases: 5. Germline loops: CDR1 MDHEN, CDR2 SYDVKM. The CDR3 is 16 residues long. CDR3 amino acids: CASSLLGLAGPNEQFF. DNA of the CDR3: TGTGCCAGCAGTTTATTAGGACTAGCGGGGCCTAATGAGCAGTTCTTC.

This clone showed up just a few times. The chain joins TRBV29-1 to TRBJ1-1, with 8 bases lining up with TRBD1. Germline V gene data show CDR1 as SQVTM and CDR2 as ANQGSEA. The ends lost 6 bases at V and 2 bases at J; junction bases unmatched: 5. The CDR3 has 13 residues. CDR3 in amino acids: CSVYRGLNTEAFF. CDR3 nucleotides: TGCAGCGTGTACAGGGGGTTAAACACTGAAGCTTTCTTT.

The genes are TRBV28 and TRBJ1-2; unclear D gene. From germline, CDR1 is MDHEN and CDR2 SYDVKM. This CDR3 is 12 amino acids long. Trimming removed 8 bases from V and 8 bases from J, with 15 bases in between. CDR3 sequence: CASALSSSGYTF. The CDR3 bases are TGTGCCAGCGCCCTTTCTAGCAGCGGCTACACCTTC.

The chain joins TRBV4-3 to TRBJ2-7, with D perhaps matching TRBD1 (5 bases). The germline V gene encodes CDR1 LGHNA and CDR2 YSLEER. This CDR3 comprises 15 residues. Trimming removed 4 bases from V and 0 bases from J, with 13 bases in between. CDR3 protein: CASSRGIGVSYEQYF. For the CDR3, the DNA is TGCGCCAGCAGCCGGGGTATAGGGGTCTCCTACGAGCAGTACTTC.

The V gene is TRBV7-3, the J gene TRBJ2-2; maybe TRBD1 (5 bases). Trimming removed 4 bases from V and 10 bases from J, with 13 bases in between. This CDR3 has 13 residues. Germline CDR1 SGHTA, CDR2 FQGTGA. DNA for the CDR3: TGTGCCAGCAGCTCCCCCATGACAGAGGAGCTGTTTTTT. It is translated as CASSSPMTEELFF.

V is TRBV5-1 and J is TRBJ2-1, with 10 positions matching TRBD1. V shed 4 bases and J 5 bases; nucleotides not matched to a gene: 9. The germline CDR1 and CDR2 sequences are SGHRS and YFSETQ. The CDR3 is 16 residues long. The CDR3 DNA sequence: TGCGCCAGCAGCATTGGCTCGGGACAGGGGAACAATGAGCAGTTCTTC. This codes for CASSIGSGQGNNEQFF.

This chain uses TRBV18 with TRBJ2-5; 8 bases map to TRBD1. J was trimmed by 1 base and V by 5 bases; bases with no gene match: 3. Germline V gives CDR1 KGHSH, CDR2 LQKENI. This CDR3 region has 14 residues. Written as DNA, the CDR3 is TGTGCCAGCTCATGGGACAGGTTCCAAGAGACCCAGTACTTC. It translates to CASSWDRFQETQYF.

The gene calls are TRBV29-1 and TRBJ1-1; the D is unclear. Germline lookup yields CDR1 SQVTM and CDR2 ANQGSEA. The CDR3 runs to 11 residues. V was shortened by 3 bases and J by 3 bases, with 5 bases between the two germline ends. The CDR3 reads CSVEGDTEAFF. As DNA, the CDR3 is TGCAGCGTTGAGGGAGACACTGAAGCTTTCTTT.

This clone has just a few counts. The CDR3 coding sequence is TGCGCCAGCAGCCAAGGAAGAGGGCTTGGAAACACCATATATTTT. This codes for CASSQGRGLGNTIYF. This chain joins TRBV4-3 and TRBJ1-3, with no clear D. Germline lookup yields CDR1 LGHNA and CDR2 YSLEER. Between the trimmed V and J ends, which lost 1 base and 3 bases, there was a span of 10 bases. This CDR3 has 15 residues.

The chain is built from TRBV29-1 and TRBJ2-1, with 7 bases matching TRBD2. CDR1 is SQVTM, CDR2 ANQGSEA, per germline. V lost 4 bases to trimming and J lost 7 bases; unmatched junction nucleotides: 4. CDR3 length: 12 amino acids. As DNA, the CDR3 is TGCAGCGTTGGGGCGGGGGAAAATGAGCAGTTCTTC. It encodes CSVGAGENEQFF.

This sequence joins TRBV9 and TRBJ2-5; D is unresolved. CDR1 SGDLS and CDR2 YYNGEE come from the germline V gene. There are 14 residues in the CDR3. V was pared by 0 bases and J by 2 bases, with 8 bases between. CDR3 sequence: CASSVEYLQETQYF. The CDR3 nucleotides are TGTGCCAGCAGCGTAGAGTACTTACAAGAGACCCAGTACTTC.

The chain carries TRBV9 and TRBJ2-1; 9 bases align to TRBD2. Germline V CDR1 and CDR2: SGDLS, YYNGEE. This CDR3 comprises 17 residues. The V and J ends lost 3 bases and 0 bases, in that order; junction bases with no gene match: 7. CDR3: CASSGPTSGPSYNEQFF. The DNA of the CDR3 is TGTGCCAGCAGCGGACCGACTAGCGGCCCCTCCTACAATGAGCAGTTCTTC.

V usage is TRBV7-2 and J usage is TRBJ1-5; 7 bases align to TRBD1. With V trimmed by 4 bases and J by 2 bases, 11 bases remained unmatched. Germline CDR1 SGHTA, CDR2 FQGNSA. The CDR3 totals 17 residues. The CDR3 region has the DNA TGTGCCAGCAGCTCCCCGACAGGGCGTGTGGGCAATCAGCCCCAGCATTTT. Translation: CASSSPTGRVGNQPQHF.

The chain links TRBV30 to TRBJ2-1; D is ambiguous. V was cut by 3 bases and J by 7 bases, with 13 bases left in between. CDR3 length: 13 residues. Germline CDR1 GTSNPN, CDR2 SVGIG (reference sequence). The CDR3 loop reads CAWSTGSGNEQFF. The CDR3 nucleotides are TGTGCCTGGAGCACCGGGTCTGGGAATGAGCAGTTCTTC.

This clone was detected only a few times. The chain employs TRBV2 and TRBJ2-7, with D possibly TRBD2 on 5 matching bases. V lost 8 bases, J lost 2 bases, and 19 bases lay in between. The V gene's germline CDR1 is SNHLY and CDR2 FYNNEI. This CDR3 comprises 15 residues. The chain's CDR3 is CASVPGIGRPYEQYF. The CDR3 nucleotides are TGTGCCAGCGTCCCGGGGATAGGGCGACCCTACGAGCAGTACTTC. Full variable domain (missing parts from reference TRBV2 and TRBJ2-7): EPEVTQTPSHQVTQMGQEVILRCVPISNHLYFYWYRQILGQKVEFLVSFYNNEISEKSEIFDDQFSVERPDGSNFTLKIRSTKLEDSAMYFCASVPGIGRPYEQYFGPGTRLTVT.